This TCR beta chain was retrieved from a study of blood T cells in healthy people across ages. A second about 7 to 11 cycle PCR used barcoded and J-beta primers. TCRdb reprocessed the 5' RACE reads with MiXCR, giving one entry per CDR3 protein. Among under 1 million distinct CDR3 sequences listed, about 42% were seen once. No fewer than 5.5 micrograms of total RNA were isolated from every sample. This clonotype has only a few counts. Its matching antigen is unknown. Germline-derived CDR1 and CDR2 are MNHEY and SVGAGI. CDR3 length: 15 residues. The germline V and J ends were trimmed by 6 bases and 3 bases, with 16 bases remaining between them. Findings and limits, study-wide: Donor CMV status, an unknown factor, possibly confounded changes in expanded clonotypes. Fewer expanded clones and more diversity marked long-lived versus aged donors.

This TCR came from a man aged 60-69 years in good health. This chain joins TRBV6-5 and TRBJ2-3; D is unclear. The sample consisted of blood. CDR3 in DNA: TGTGCCAGCAGGTCCTTCGGCTCGGCTACAGATACGCAGTATTTT. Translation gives CASRSFGSATDTQYF.